The T cell receptor (beta chain) described here comes from a study of T cells in Graves' hyperthyroidism and ophthalmopathy. Study-level information: Peripheral blood draws took place at initial diagnosis, ahead of any treatment.

This clonotype was detected many times. A NOSPECS grade of at least 4, a Clinical Activity Score of at least 3 and duration under 3 months were recorded in ophthalmopathy patients. Any patient presenting with uncontrolled infection, other autoimmune disease, pregnancy or lactation was left out. Using RNA transcripts as the source, TCR beta CDR3 regions were amplified. A first-round RT-PCR of the TCR CDR3 used the HTBI primer set. A single record per CDR3 protein comes from TCRdb applying MiXCR to the multiplex PCR reads. Among 500,000 to 750,000 distinct CDR3 sequences, 13% to 15% were seen once, and the ten largest hold roughly 7%. V lost 7 bases, J lost 5 bases, and 9 bases lay in between. Germline values: CDR1 DFQATT, CDR2 SNEGSKA (reference sequence). This CDR3 is built from 12 residues.

The chain combines TRBV20-1 with TRBJ1-6; maybe TRBD1 (5 bases). This clonotype was obtained from a woman between 18 and 29 years old with Graves' ophthalmopathy. Sequenced material: blood. This chain's CDR3 is CSVEGNNSPLHF. DNA of the CDR3: TGCAGTGTAGAGGGGAATAATTCACCCCTCCACTTT.